This T cell receptor (beta chain) was captured by sequencing in a study of cytomegalovirus exposure and HLA in healthy donors. Study-wide findings and caveats: Among TCR beta chains, those listed as cytomegalovirus-associated numbered more than 150. Usually a TCR sequence was rare, but some public TCRs were found in many donors. Reportedly, fewer N-insertions than the approximately 610-donor mean appeared in an Asian-associated ancestry cluster in a later analysis.

As for this clone: The antigen is not known.

A multiplex PCR was run with 60 Vbeta primers and 13 Jbeta primers. Method: immunoSEQ multiplex PCR; TCRdb's copy keeps in-frame clones and lacks some. The repertoire holds approximately 92,000 clones, with 81% as singletons. The CDR3 runs 17 residues. With V trimmed by 5 bases and J by 0 bases, 9 bases remained unmatched. CDR1 is GTSNPN and CDR2 is SVGIG in the germline V gene (reference sequence). The clonotype was recovered from a girl aged 2 to 10 in good health and CMV-seropositive. V gene TRBV30 combines with J gene TRBJ2-7; 14 bases are shared with TRBD2. Specimen: PBMCs. The CDR3 sequence is CAWDAGTSGRFSYEQYF. CDR3 nucleotides: TGTGCCTGGGACGCTGGGACTAGCGGGAGATTCTCCTACGAGCAGTACTTC.